These 26 T cell receptor beta chains share one sample of origin, sequenced in a study of cytomegalovirus exposure and HLA in healthy donors. The study ran its PCR with 60 Vbeta and 13 Jbeta primers. The method was immunoSEQ multiplex PCR; TCRdb's version includes in-frame clones alone and lacks a portion of them. The sample has around 150,000 clones, about two thirds seen once. Sample: PBMCs. These TCRs come from a man in his 60s in good health and CMV-seronegative.

This clone appeared a single time. The J gene is TRBJ2-3, the V gene TRBV14; 7 positions match TRBD1. The germline CDR1 and CDR2 sequences are SGHDN and FVKESK. V was pared by 4 bases and J by 11 bases, with 6 bases of the junction left unmatched. CDR3 length: 12 residues. CDR3 residues: CASSPSQGVQYF. For the CDR3, the DNA is TGTGCCAGCAGCCCGAGTCAGGGGGTGCAGTATTTT.

This chain uses TRBV9 with TRBJ1-1, with TRBD1 as a possible D gene (6 bases). Germline-derived CDR1 and CDR2 are SGDLS and YYNGEE. The V and J ends lost 0 bases and 2 bases respectively, with 14 bases between them. This CDR3 has 16 residues. CDR3: CASSVEGVRGNTEAFF. As DNA, the CDR3 is TGTGCCAGCAGCGTAGAGGGCGTCAGGGGCAACACTGAAGCTTTCTTT.

This sequence joins TRBV15 and TRBJ2-5; weak D call: TRBD1 (5 bases). Germline values: CDR1 LNHNV, CDR2 YYDKDF (reference sequence). The CDR3 covers 15 residues. V was cut by 0 bases and J by 1 base, with 9 bases left in between. The CDR3 region is CATSRDLDSQETQYF. As DNA, the CDR3 is TGTGCCACCAGCAGAGATCTAGACAGCCAAGAGACCCAGTACTTC.

The chain recombines TRBV25-1 with TRBJ2-5; a weak D match, TRBD2 (5 bases). Germline values: CDR1 MGHDK, CDR2 SYGVNS. The length of the CDR3 is 14 residues. Trimming pared 0 bases from V and 6 bases from J, leaving 11 bases between. CDR3 sequence: CASSEYGPGKTQYF. The CDR3 DNA reads TGTGCCAGCAGTGAATATGGGCCCGGGAAGACCCAGTACTTC.

The rearrangement joins TRBV19 to TRBJ2-1, with 10 nucleotides matching TRBD1. The J segment lost 6 bases and the V segment lost 1 base, leaving 12 bases of the junction unmatched. Germline lookup yields CDR1 LNHDA and CDR2 SQIVND (reference sequence). The CDR3 has 18 amino acids. The CDR3 sequence: CASSIVFGGTGVPNEQFF. Here the CDR3 DNA reads TGTGCCAGTAGTATAGTTTTTGGGGGGACAGGGGTCCCCAATGAGCAGTTCTTC.

The gene calls are TRBV5-6 and TRBJ2-1, with D possibly matching TRBD2 (5 bases). Germline CDR1 SGHDT, CDR2 YYEEEE. The CDR3 length is 13 residues. The V and J ends lost 0 bases and 6 bases respectively, with 7 bases between them. This CDR3 reads CASSLGTPNEQFF. The DNA for the CDR3 is TGTGCCAGCAGCTTGGGGACTCCCAATGAGCAGTTCTTC.

This chain uses TRBV7-9 with TRBJ2-1, with D possibly matching TRBD2 (5 bases). V dropped 1 base and J dropped 10 bases, with 20 bases sitting between them. In germline, CDR1 is SEHNR, CDR2 FQNEAQ (reference sequence). The CDR3 spans 16 residues. CDR3 amino acids: CASSLVRGPGSKEQFF. The DNA for the CDR3 is TGTGCCAGCAGCTTAGTTCGAGGGCCCGGGTCAAAAGAGCAGTTCTTC.

This clone has a handful of counts. The CDR3 loop reads CASSGQGPNTEAFF. As DNA, the CDR3 is TGTGCCAGCTCCGGACAGGGGCCGAACACTGAAGCTTTCTTT. This rearrangement joins TRBV18 to TRBJ1-1; 9 positions match TRBD1. This CDR3 comprises 14 residues. Losses at the gene ends were 6 bases for V and 1 base for J; bases not matched to a gene: 3. The germline gives CDR1 KGHSH, CDR2 LQKENI.

This chain connects TRBV2 to TRBJ2-7; 8 nucleotides agree with TRBD2. The V gene end was trimmed by 5 bases and the J gene end by 3 bases; junction bases not matched to a gene: 3. The CDR3 sequence is 13 residues long. Germline V gene sequence: CDR1 SNHLY, CDR2 FYNNEI. CDR3 sequence reads: CASSRLAGYEQYF. CDR3 coding DNA: TGTGCCAGCAGTCGCCTAGCGGGCTACGAGCAGTACTTC.

This rearrangement joins TRBV5-6 to TRBJ2-5; 11 positions agree with TRBD2. Germline V gives CDR1 SGHDT, CDR2 YYEEEE. The V segment lost 2 bases and the J segment 3 bases; nucleotides outside the gene matches: 6. The CDR3 covers 16 residues. CDR3 sequence: CASSFGLAGGEETQYF. The CDR3 DNA reads as TGTGCCAGCAGCTTCGGGCTAGCGGGAGGAGAAGAGACCCAGTACTTC.

This chain uses TRBV11-3 with TRBJ2-7; 8 bases agree with TRBD2. Germline CDR1 SGHNT, CDR2 YENEEA. V lost 3 bases to trimming and J lost 2 bases; unmatched junction nucleotides: 6. The length of the CDR3 is 15 residues. CDR3 bases: TGTGCCAGCAGCTTTCTCAGCGGGAGTCCCTACGAGCAGTACTTC. It encodes CASSFLSGSPYEQYF.

V gene TRBV19 combines with J gene TRBJ2-7, with D maybe TRBD1 (6 bases). The CDR3 has 15 residues. The germline V and J ends were trimmed by 4 bases and 1 base, with 14 bases remaining between them. Germline CDR1 is LNHDA and CDR2 is SQIVND (reference sequence). Written as DNA, the CDR3 is TGTGCCAGTAGTAGGAGGAGGCAGGGGTCCTACGAGCAGTACTTC. This codes for CASSRRRQGSYEQYF.

This chain joins TRBV9 and TRBJ2-2; 7 bases match TRBD1. CDR3 length equals 15 residues. V lost 0 bases to trimming and J lost 6 bases; unmatched junction nucleotides: 5. CDR1 SGDLS and CDR2 YYNGEE come from the germline V gene. CDR3 bases: TGTGCCAGCAGCGTAGGGACAGGCCAGGCCGGGGAGCTGTTTTTT. Protein sequence: CASSVGTGQAGELFF.

The V and J genes are TRBV30 and TRBJ1-5, with a tentative D call TRBD1 (5 bases). The CDR3 contains 15 residues. V was pared by 5 bases and J by 2 bases, with 16 bases between. From germline, CDR1 is GTSNPN and CDR2 SVGIG (reference sequence). Here the CDR3 reads CAWVSGQGGNQPQHF. CDR3 DNA: TGTGCCTGGGTCAGTGGGCAGGGCGGCAATCAGCCCCAGCATTTT.

The genes are TRBV28 and TRBJ1-1; 7 bases map to TRBD1. The ends lost 3 bases at V and 1 base at J; junction bases unmatched: 11. Per germline, CDR1 MDHEN and CDR2 SYDVKM. CDR3 length: 17 residues. This CDR3 is CASSFSRGYGGNTEAFF. The CDR3 coding sequence is TGTGCCAGCAGTTTCTCCAGGGGGTACGGGGGGAACACTGAAGCTTTCTTT.

DNA of the CDR3: TGTGCCAGCAGTGCGAATAATTCACCCCTCCACTTT. Translating gives CASSANNSPLHF. The rearrangement links TRBV6-5 to TRBJ1-6; no definite D call. Germline V gene sequence: CDR1 MNHEY, CDR2 SVGAGI. Trimming left V 5 bases short and J 5 bases short, with 4 bases between. This CDR3 has 12 residues.

This clone has a single count. V and J are TRBV12-2 and TRBJ2-3; the D call TRBD2 from the table was never checked on the DNA. TRBV12-2 is assigned pseudogene status. CDR3 length equals 16 residues. CDR3 bases: TGTGCAAGTCGCTTAAGGACTAGCGGGAGACCAGATACGCAGTATTTT. It codes for CASRLRTSGRPDTQYF.

CDR3 DNA sequence: TGTGCCAGTAGTTGGGCCGATCCACGGAATAACTATGGCTACACCTTC. This codes for CASSWADPRNNYGYTF. The chain employs TRBV19 and TRBJ1-2; the D is unclear. Deletions cut 5 bases from V and 1 base from J, with 17 bases between. Germline CDR1 reads LNHDA; CDR2 reads SQIVND (reference sequence). The CDR3 runs 16 residues. The variable domain in full, completed from reference TRBV19 and TRBJ1-2, reads DGGITQSPKYLFRKEGQNVTLSCEQNLNHDAMYWYRQDPGQGLRLIYYSQIVNDFQKGDIAEGYSVSREKKESFPLTVTSAQKNPTAFYLCASSWADPRNNYGYTFGSGTRLTVV.

The rearrangement uses TRBV13 and TRBJ2-7; 8 bases match TRBD2. J lost 2 bases, V lost 4 bases, and 4 bases had no gene match. The V gene's germline CDR1 is PRHDT and CDR2 FYEKMQ (reference sequence). This CDR3 is 14 amino acids long. For the CDR3, the DNA is TGTGCCAGCAGCTCGGGACTAGTTACCTACGAGCAGTACTTC. It translates to CASSSGLVTYEQYF.

The genes are TRBV5-4 and TRBJ2-7, with D perhaps TRBD2 (6 bases). The length of the CDR3 is 14 residues. Between the trimmed V and J ends, which lost 0 bases and 2 bases, there was a span of 9 bases. Germline lookup yields CDR1 SGHNT and CDR2 YYREEE (reference sequence). CDR3 bases: TGTGCCAGCAGCTTGGGTGGGGGGACCTACGAGCAGTACTTC. It translates to CASSLGGGTYEQYF.

J is TRBJ2-1 and V is TRBV19, with TRBD2 matching 11 bases. V was clipped by 6 bases and J by 4 bases; unmatched bases: 8. The CDR3 length is 16 residues. CDR1 is LNHDA, CDR2 SQIVND, per germline (reference sequence). DNA of the CDR3: TGTGCCAGTAGCAAATCCGGGACTAGCGGATACAATGAGCAGTTCTTC. As protein: CASSKSGTSGYNEQFF.

The V gene is TRBV11-3, the J gene TRBJ2-7, with TRBD1 matching over 7 bases. Trimming at V came to 6 bases and at J to 3 bases, leaving 5 bases not matched to a gene. The CDR3 runs 13 residues. Germline V gene sequence: CDR1 SGHNT, CDR2 YENEEA. CDR3 bases: TGTGCCAGCAGTCCCGGGACAGACTACGAGCAGTACTTC. Amino acids: CASSPGTDYEQYF. The variable domain in full, completed from reference TRBV11-3 and TRBJ2-7, reads EAGVVQSPRYKIIEKKQPVAFWCNPISGHNTLYWYLQNLGQGPELLIRYENEEAVDDSQLPKDRFSAERLKGVDSTLKIQPAELGDSAVYLCASSPGTDYEQYFGPGTRLTVT.

In this sample, this clone turned up a few times. The chain links TRBV28 to TRBJ1-4; 7 bases are a match to TRBD1. Germline loops: CDR1 MDHEN, CDR2 SYDVKM. This CDR3 spans 14 amino acids. J gave up 3 bases and V 11 bases, and 9 bases lay outside the gene matches. As DNA, the CDR3 is TGTGCCTGCCTACAGGGGACAGCTAATGAAAAACTGTTTTTT. The encoded protein is CACLQGTANEKLFF.

This clone came up a few times. The rearrangement joins TRBV5-1 to TRBJ1-5; D remains unclear. Trimming pared 3 bases from V and 5 bases from J, leaving 12 bases between. Germline V CDR1 and CDR2: SGHRS, YFSETQ. This CDR3 is built from 14 residues. CDR3 coding DNA: TGCGCCAGCAGCTACTACGGTGGAGATCAGCCCCAGCATTTT. Translating gives CASSYYGGDQPQHF.

This chain joins TRBV2 and TRBJ2-3; TRBD1 matches at 9 bases. The CDR3 sequence is 19 residues long. Per the germline V gene, CDR1 is SNHLY and CDR2 is FYNNEI. Unmatched junction bases numbered 16, after V lost 5 bases and J lost 1 base. CDR3: CASSPDGYWTGVRTDTQYF. In DNA, the CDR3 is TGTGCCAGCAGTCCAGACGGATATTGGACAGGGGTGCGCACAGATACGCAGTATTTT.

V gene TRBV6-4 combines with J gene TRBJ2-2, with D possibly TRBD1 on 6 matching bases. Trimming took off 5 bases at V and 5 bases at J, with 9 bases between the two ends. CDR3 length: 13 residues. From germline, CDR1 is MRHNA and CDR2 SNTAGT. The DNA of the CDR3 is TGTGCCAGCAGTCAGGGGCGGACCGGGGAGCTGTTTTTT. Translated: CASSQGRTGELFF.